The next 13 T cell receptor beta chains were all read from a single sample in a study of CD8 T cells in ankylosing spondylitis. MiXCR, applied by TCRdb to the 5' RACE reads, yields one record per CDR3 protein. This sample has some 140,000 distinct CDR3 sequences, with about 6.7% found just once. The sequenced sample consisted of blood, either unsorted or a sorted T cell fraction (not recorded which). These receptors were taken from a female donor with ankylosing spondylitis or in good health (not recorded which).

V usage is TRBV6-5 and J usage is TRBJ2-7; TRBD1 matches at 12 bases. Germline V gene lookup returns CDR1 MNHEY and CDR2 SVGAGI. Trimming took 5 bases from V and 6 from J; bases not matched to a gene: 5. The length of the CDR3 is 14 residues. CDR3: CASSHRDRGPEQYF. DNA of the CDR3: TGTGCCAGCAGTCACCGGGACAGGGGGCCCGAGCAGTACTTC.

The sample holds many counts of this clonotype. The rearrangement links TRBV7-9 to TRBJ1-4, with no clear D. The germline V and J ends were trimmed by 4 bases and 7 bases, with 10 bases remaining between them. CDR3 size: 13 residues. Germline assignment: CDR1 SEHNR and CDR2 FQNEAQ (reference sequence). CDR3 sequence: CASSSEGGEKLFF. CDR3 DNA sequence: TGTGCCAGCAGCTCCGAGGGAGGTGAAAAACTGTTTTTT.

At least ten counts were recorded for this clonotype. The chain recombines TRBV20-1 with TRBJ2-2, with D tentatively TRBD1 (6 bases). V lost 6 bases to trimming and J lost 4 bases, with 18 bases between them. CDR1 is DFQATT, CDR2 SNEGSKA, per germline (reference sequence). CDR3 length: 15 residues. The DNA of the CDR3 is TGCAGTGCCGCAGAGGGACACAAGATCACCGGGGAGCTGTTTTTT. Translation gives CSAAEGHKITGELFF.

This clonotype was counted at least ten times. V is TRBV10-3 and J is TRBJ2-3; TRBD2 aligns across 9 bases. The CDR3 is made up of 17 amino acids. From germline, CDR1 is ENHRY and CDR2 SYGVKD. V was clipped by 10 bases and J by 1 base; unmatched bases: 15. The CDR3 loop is CATMGSGGEEGTDTQYF. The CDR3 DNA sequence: TGTGCCACCATGGGTAGCGGGGGTGAAGAAGGCACAGATACGCAGTATTTT.

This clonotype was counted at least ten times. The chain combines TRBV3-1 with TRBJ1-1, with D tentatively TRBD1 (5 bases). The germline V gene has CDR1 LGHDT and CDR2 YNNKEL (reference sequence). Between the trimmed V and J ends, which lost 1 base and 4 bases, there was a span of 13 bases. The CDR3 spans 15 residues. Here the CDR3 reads CASSQGSGGSTEAFF. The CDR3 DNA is TGTGCCAGCAGCCAAGGGTCGGGGGGTAGCACTGAAGCTTTCTTT.

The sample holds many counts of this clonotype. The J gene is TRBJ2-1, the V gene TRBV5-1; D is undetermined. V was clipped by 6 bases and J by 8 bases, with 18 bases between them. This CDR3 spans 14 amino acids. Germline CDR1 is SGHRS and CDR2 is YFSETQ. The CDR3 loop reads CASTRTLTWDEQFF. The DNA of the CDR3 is TGCGCCAGCACTAGGACCCTTACATGGGATGAGCAGTTCTTC.

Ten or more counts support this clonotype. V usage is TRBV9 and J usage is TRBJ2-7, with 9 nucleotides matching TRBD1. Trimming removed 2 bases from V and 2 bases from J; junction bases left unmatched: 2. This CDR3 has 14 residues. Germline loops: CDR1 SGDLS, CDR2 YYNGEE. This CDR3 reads CASSVGQGTYEQYF. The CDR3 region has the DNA TGTGCCAGCAGCGTGGGACAGGGAACCTACGAGCAGTACTTC.

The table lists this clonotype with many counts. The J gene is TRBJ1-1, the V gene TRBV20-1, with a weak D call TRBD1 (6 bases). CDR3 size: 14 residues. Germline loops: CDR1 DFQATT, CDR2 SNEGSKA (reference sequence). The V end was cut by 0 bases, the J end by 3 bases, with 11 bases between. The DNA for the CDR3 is TGCAGTGCTAGAGATCAGTACAGGGACACTGAAGCTTTCTTT. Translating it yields CSARDQYRDTEAFF.

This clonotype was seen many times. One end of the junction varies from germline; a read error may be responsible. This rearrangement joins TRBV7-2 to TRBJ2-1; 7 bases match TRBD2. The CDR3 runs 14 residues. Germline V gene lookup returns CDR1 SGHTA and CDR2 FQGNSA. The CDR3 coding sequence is TGTGCCAGCAGGTTAGCGGGTTCCTACAATGAGCAGTTCTTC. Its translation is CASRLAGSYNEQFF.

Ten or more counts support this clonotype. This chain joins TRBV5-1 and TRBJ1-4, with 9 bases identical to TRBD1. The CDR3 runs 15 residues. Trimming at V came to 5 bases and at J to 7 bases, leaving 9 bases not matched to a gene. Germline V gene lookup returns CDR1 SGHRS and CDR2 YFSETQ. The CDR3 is CASRPPGQGVEKLFF. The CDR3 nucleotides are TGCGCCAGCAGACCTCCGGGACAGGGCGTTGAAAAACTGTTTTTT.

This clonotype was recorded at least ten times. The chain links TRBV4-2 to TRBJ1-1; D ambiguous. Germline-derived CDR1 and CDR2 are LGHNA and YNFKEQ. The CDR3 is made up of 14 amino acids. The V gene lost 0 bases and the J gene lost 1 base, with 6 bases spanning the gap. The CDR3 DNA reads TGTGCCAGCAGCCAAGAGTCACCGAACACTGAAGCTTTCTTT. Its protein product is CASSQESPNTEAFF.

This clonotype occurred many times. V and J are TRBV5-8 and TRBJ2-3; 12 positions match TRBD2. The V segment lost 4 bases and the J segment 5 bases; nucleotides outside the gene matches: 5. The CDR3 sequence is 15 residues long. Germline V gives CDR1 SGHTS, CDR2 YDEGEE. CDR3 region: CASSGGLAGIDTQYF. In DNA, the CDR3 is TGTGCCAGCAGCGGCGGACTAGCGGGGATAGATACGCAGTATTTT.

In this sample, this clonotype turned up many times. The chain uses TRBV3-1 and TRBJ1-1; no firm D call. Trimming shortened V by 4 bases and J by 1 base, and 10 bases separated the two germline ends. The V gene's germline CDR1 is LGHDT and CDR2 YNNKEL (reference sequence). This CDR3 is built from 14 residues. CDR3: CASSPPLGNTEAFF. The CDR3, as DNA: TGTGCCAGCAGCCCCCCCCTGGGGAACACTGAAGCTTTCTTT.